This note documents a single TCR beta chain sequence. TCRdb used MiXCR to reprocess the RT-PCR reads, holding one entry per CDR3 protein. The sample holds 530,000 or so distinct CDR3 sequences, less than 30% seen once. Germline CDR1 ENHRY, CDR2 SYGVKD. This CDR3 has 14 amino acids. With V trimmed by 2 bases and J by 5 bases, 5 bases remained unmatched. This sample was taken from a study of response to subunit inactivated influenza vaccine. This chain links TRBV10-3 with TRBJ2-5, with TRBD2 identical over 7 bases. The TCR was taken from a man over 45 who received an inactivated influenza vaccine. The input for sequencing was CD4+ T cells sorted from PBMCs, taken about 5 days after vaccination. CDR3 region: CAISEAAGYETQYF. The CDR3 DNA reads TGTGCCATCAGTGAGGCAGCGGGGTACGAGACCCAGTACTTC.